This section outlines one T cell receptor (beta chain) sequence together with its context. The germline CDR1 and CDR2 sequences are LNHNV and YYDKDF (reference sequence). The V gene lost 0 bases and the J gene lost 9 bases, with 10 bases spanning the gap. This CDR3 is 13 amino acids long. The sample originates from a study of technical replicates of blood from a few donors. Assay: immunoSEQ multiplex PCR; the TCRdb copy retains only in-frame clones and omits some. This table holds tens of thousands of clones, about 94% found once. This sequence originates from a human donor in good health. V usage is TRBV15 and J usage is TRBJ2-3, with D possibly being TRBD2 (5 bases). Sequencing input: T cells isolated from PBMCs. The CDR3 DNA is TGTGCCACCAGCAGAGATCCCGGGGAGACGCAGTATTTT. Its translation: CATSRDPGETQYF.